The rows below give T cell receptor beta chains drawn from one sample of a study of graft-versus-host responses after intestinal transplantation. Data came from immunoSEQ multiplex PCR; TCRdb stores just in-frame clones and leaves some out. There are 13,000 to 15,000 clones in the sample; 29% occur only once, and roughly 4% lies in the top ten. The specimen comprised alloreactive CD4+ T cells from a mixed lymphocyte reaction culture, sampled before intestinal transplant. All receptors derive from a human patient who received an intestinal transplant. Each CDR3 is given with its conserved first and last residue. D genes are given only for firm matches. The listing skips clone size in some rows; elsewhere it reads once, few, many or a size class.

J,size,V,D,DNA,CDR3
TRBJ2-2,.,TRBV6-5,.,TGTGCCAGCACTCAGTCGAACACCGGGGAGCTGTTTTTT,CASTQSNTGELFF
TRBJ1-4,.,TRBV7-9,.,TGTGCCAGCAGCTTAGGGACAAGTATCAATGAAAAACTGTTTTTT,CASSLGTSINEKLFF
TRBJ2-7,few,TRBV5-4,TRBD2,TGCGCCAGCAGCAATCCTAGCGGGTCGTCCTACGAGCAGTACTTC,CASSNPSGSSYEQYF
TRBJ1-1,few,TRBV4-1,.,TGCGCCAGCAGCCCTTTTACGGTACAGAACACTGAAGCTTTCTTT,CASSPFTVQNTEAFF
TRBJ2-7,few,TRBV7-2,TRBD1,TGTGCCAGCAGCCTACAGGGGGAGCAGTACTTC,CASSLQGEQYF
TRBJ2-1,.,TRBV18,.,TGTGGGAGCGGCTCAGGGATTGACAATGAGCAGTTCTTC,CGSGSGIDNEQFF
TRBJ2-7,.,TRBV5-4,.,TGTGCCAGCAGCTTGGGGGGGAAGAACGAGCAGTACTTC,CASSLGGKNEQYF
TRBJ2-1,few,TRBV11-2,.,TGTGCCAGCAGCTTAGTGGGGGCCCTACAGTTCTTC,CASSLVGALQFF
TRBJ2-4,.,TRBV4-3,TRBD1,TGCGCCAGCAGCCTAGCAAGGGGGACAGGGAACGTAGCCAAAAACATTCGGTACTTC,CASSLARGTGNVAKNIRYF
TRBJ2-5,few,TRBV19,TRBD1,TGTGCCAGTAGTGATGACAGGGGGCGAGGAGAGACCCAGTACTTC,CASSDDRGRGETQYF
TRBJ2-4,few,TRBV19,.,TGTGCCAGTAGCCTCTACTGGCCATCTCCAAACATTCAGTACTTC,CASSLYWPSPNIQYF
TRBJ2-3,few,TRBV9,.,TGTGCCAGCAGCGTAGAAACCGGGGGCTTCCTGGGTACGCAGTATTTT,CASSVETGGFLGTQYF
TRBJ1-3,.,TRBV2,.,TGTGCCAGCAGTGTCCTCGGTGGAAACACCATATATTTT,CASSVLGGNTIYF
TRBJ1-5,.,TRBV6-5,.,TGTGCCAGCAGTTACTCGACCTCGGGCAATCAGCCCCAGCATTTT,CASSYSTSGNQPQHF
TRBJ2-7,few,TRBV5-4,TRBD1,TGTGCCAGCAGCCATTATACAGGGGTAAACTACGAGCAGTACTTC,CASSHYTGVNYEQYF
TRBJ2-1,.,TRBV28,.,TGTGCCAGCCGACAGTCCTCCTACAATGAGCAGTTCTTC,CASRQSSYNEQFF
TRBJ2-1,.,TRBV10-3,TRBD2,TGTGCCATCAGTCCTACTAGCGCCGGGTTTATAAATGAGCAGTTCTTC,CAISPTSAGFINEQFF
TRBJ1-5,.,TRBV7-3,.,TGTGCCGACCGGAGCAATCAGCCCCAGCATTTT,CADRSNQPQHF
TRBJ2-7,.,TRBV28,TRBD2,TGTGCCAGCAGTTTATATAGCGGGAGTTCCTACGAGCAGTACTTC,CASSLYSGSSYEQYF
TRBJ1-2,few,TRBV5-1,.,TGCGCCAGCAGCTTACTACAGGGCGCGGACGGCTACACCTTC,CASSLLQGADGYTF
TRBJ2-7,.,TRBV29-1,.,TGCAGCGTTGACACCGGAAACTCCTACGAGCAGTACTTC,CSVDTGNSYEQYF
TRBJ2-1,.,TRBV4-1,.,TGCGCCAGCAGCCAGCTTCCGGGAACAGGAAATGAGCAGTTCTTC,CASSQLPGTGNEQFF
TRBJ2-1,few,TRBV27,TRBD1,TGTGCCAGCAGTTTAAGGGACAGTTCCTACAATGAGCAGTTCTTC,CASSLRDSSYNEQFF
TRBJ1-5,.,TRBV23-1,.,TGCGCCCCAGGGAGGGGGGGCAATCAGCCCCAGCATTTT,CAPGRGGNQPQHF
TRBJ2-7,.,TRBV6-1,.,TGTGCCAGCAGTGCCACAAGCGTAGCGCTTACCTACGAGCAGTACTTC,CASSATSVALTYEQYF
TRBJ2-7,few,TRBV19,.,TGTGCCAGTAGTATACCGGGGGGCGGGCGAACCTACGAGCAGTACTTC,CASSIPGGGRTYEQYF
TRBJ1-2,.,TRBV6-5,.,TGTGCCAGCAGGGGTTCAGGCTATGGCTACACCTTC,CASRGSGYGYTF
TRBJ2-1,few,TRBV6-1,.,TGTGCCAGCAGCCCGGGGGTTAAGGACAATGAGCAGTTCTTC,CASSPGVKDNEQFF
TRBJ1-5,few,TRBV6-5,.,TGTGCCAGCAGTTACTCGCGGCAGGGAAATCAGCCCCAGCATTTT,CASSYSRQGNQPQHF
TRBJ1-1,.,TRBV7-9,.,TGTGCCAGCAGCTTACCGGGGCCCCACACTGAAGCTTTCTTT,CASSLPGPHTEAFF
TRBJ2-7,.,TRBV4-2,TRBD2,TGTGCCAGCAGCTTGGGGGGGAAGAACGAGCAGTACTTC,CASSLGGKNEQYF
TRBJ2-4,.,TRBV6-6,.,TGTGCCAGCAGTGGCGCGGGGTTAGCCAAAAACATTCAGTACTTC,CASSGAGLAKNIQYF
TRBJ1-1,medium-sized,TRBV7-9,TRBD1,TGTGCCAGCAGCCTCACACAGGGGATGGGGAACACTGAAGCTTTCTTT,CASSLTQGMGNTEAFF
TRBJ1-2,few,TRBV28,.,TGTGCCAGCAGTTTGCCCGCCTATGGCTACACCTTC,CASSLPAYGYTF
TRBJ2-7,.,TRBV5-1,.,TGCGCCAGCAGCTTGGAGTTCCAGATTCTTTCCTACGAGCAGTACTTC,CASSLEFQILSYEQYF
TRBJ1-1,few,TRBV10-3,.,TGTGCCATCGGACAGATAAACACTGAAGCTTTCTTT,CAIGQINTEAFF
TRBJ1-6,few,TRBV15,.,TGTGCCACCAGCAGAGATTGGCAGGGCAGATCACCCCTCCACTTT,CATSRDWQGRSPLHF
TRBJ1-2,.,TRBV28,.,TGTGCCAGCAGTTTGGGAAGAAACTATGGCTACACCTTC,CASSLGRNYGYTF
TRBJ1-5,few,TRBV18,TRBD1,TGTGCCAGCTCACCGGACAGGGCGGCTCAGCCCCAGCATTTT,CASSPDRAAQPQHF
TRBJ1-3,.,TRBV18,.,TGTGCCAGCTCACCTAAGGACCCAAGCTCTGGAAACACCATATATTTT,CASSPKDPSSGNTIYF
TRBJ1-1,few,TRBV15,.,TGTGCCACCAGCAGACCCCGGGGGGTAAACACTGAAGCTTTCTTT,CATSRPRGVNTEAFF
TRBJ1-2,.,TRBV5-4,.,TGTGCCAGCAGCCTGATAGAGCTGACTGGCTACACCTTC,CASSLIELTGYTF
TRBJ2-4,few,TRBV15,TRBD2,TGTGCCACCAGCAGAGATCTAGCGGGAGGGCCCCTAAACATTCAGTACTTC,CATSRDLAGGPLNIQYF
TRBJ1-2,few,TRBV2,.,TGTGCCAGCAGTGAAGTCTATGGCTACACCTTC,CASSEVYGYTF
TRBJ1-2,.,TRBV4-3,.,TGCGCCAGCAGCCAAGATGGAGGACGGGCCTATGGCTACACCTTC,CASSQDGGRAYGYTF
TRBJ2-1,few,TRBV5-1,TRBD2,TGCGCCAGCGGCTCGGGACTAGCGGGAGTGGGTGAGCAGTTCTTC,CASGSGLAGVGEQFF
TRBJ1-1,.,TRBV7-8,.,TGTGCCAGCAGCTTACGGGGGGCCACTGAAGCTTTCTTT,CASSLRGATEAFF
TRBJ2-7,few,TRBV5-6,.,TGTGCCAGCAGCTTGGGGTTGGTCGGGGGTTACGAGCAGTACTTC,CASSLGLVGGYEQYF
TRBJ1-1,few,TRBV6-5,.,TGTGCCAGCACATTAGGAATGAACACTGAAGCTTTCTTT,CASTLGMNTEAFF
TRBJ1-1,.,TRBV11-2,.,TGTGCCAGCAGCTTCGGGTCTTCAGCGAACACTGAAGCTTTCTTT,CASSFGSSANTEAFF
TRBJ2-7,.,TRBV30,.,TGTGCCTGGAGGGGGGGAAAATCCTACGAGCAGTACTTC,CAWRGGKSYEQYF
TRBJ2-7,.,TRBV18,TRBD1,TGTGCCATCACATTATCCGGGACAGGGGCCTACGAGCAGTACTTC,CAITLSGTGAYEQYF
TRBJ2-1,.,TRBV11-1,.,TGTGCCAGCAGCTTAGGAGGGGCGTACAATGAGCAGTTCTTC,CASSLGGAYNEQFF
TRBJ2-2,.,TRBV19,.,TGTGCCAGTAGTATACAGGGTACCAACACCGGGGAGCTGTTTTTT,CASSIQGTNTGELFF
TRBJ2-1,.,TRBV29-1,TRBD2,TGCCGCGTCCGGGGGAGTAGCGGGGGGCCTGAGCAGTTCTTC,CRVRGSSGGPEQFF
TRBJ1-4,.,TRBV5-1,.,TGCGCCAGCAGCCGCAACGGGGGCACGGGTGAAAAACTGTTTTTT,CASSRNGGTGEKLFF
TRBJ2-1,.,TRBV4-1,TRBD2,TGCGCCAGCAGCCAAGATCCAGCGGGAGGGCCTCGCTCCTACAATGAGCAGTTCTTC,CASSQDPAGGPRSYNEQFF
TRBJ2-7,.,TRBV5-1,.,TGCGCCAGCAGCTTGGTAAGAGGGCCCGAGCAGTACTTC,CASSLVRGPEQYF
TRBJ1-5,.,TRBV18,.,TGTGCCAGCTCACCGAGTTTAGGGGCTCAGCCCCAGCATTTT,CASSPSLGAQPQHF
TRBJ2-7,.,TRBV6-5,.,TGTGCCAGCAGTTCCCGGGTGGGCGGTACCTACGAGCAGTACTTC,CASSSRVGGTYEQYF